The subject of this entry is one T cell receptor (beta chain). Its antigen is not identified. 13 Jbeta primers and 60 Vbeta primers were used for the PCR. The table came from immunoSEQ multiplex PCR; TCRdb's copy has only in-frame clones and leaves some out. The sample has about 130,000 clones, 75% to 90% seen once. Per germline, CDR1 WNHNN and CDR2 SYGVQD (reference sequence). V was clipped by 2 bases and J by 4 bases; unmatched bases: 13. The CDR3 loop spans 18 amino acids. These data are taken from a study of cytomegalovirus exposure and HLA in healthy donors. General study points: Clonal expansion was found to be greater in HLA-associated TCR beta chains than in equally common others in a later analysis.

V and J are TRBV10-1 and TRBJ2-3, with 9 bases lining up with TRBD1. The source material was PBMCs. The sequence came from a woman aged 40-49 years in good health and CMV-seropositive. CDR3 DNA: TGCGCCAGCAGTGAGGCAACCCCCGGGACAGGGATCGCAGATACGCAGTATTTT. Translation: CASSEATPGTGIADTQYF.